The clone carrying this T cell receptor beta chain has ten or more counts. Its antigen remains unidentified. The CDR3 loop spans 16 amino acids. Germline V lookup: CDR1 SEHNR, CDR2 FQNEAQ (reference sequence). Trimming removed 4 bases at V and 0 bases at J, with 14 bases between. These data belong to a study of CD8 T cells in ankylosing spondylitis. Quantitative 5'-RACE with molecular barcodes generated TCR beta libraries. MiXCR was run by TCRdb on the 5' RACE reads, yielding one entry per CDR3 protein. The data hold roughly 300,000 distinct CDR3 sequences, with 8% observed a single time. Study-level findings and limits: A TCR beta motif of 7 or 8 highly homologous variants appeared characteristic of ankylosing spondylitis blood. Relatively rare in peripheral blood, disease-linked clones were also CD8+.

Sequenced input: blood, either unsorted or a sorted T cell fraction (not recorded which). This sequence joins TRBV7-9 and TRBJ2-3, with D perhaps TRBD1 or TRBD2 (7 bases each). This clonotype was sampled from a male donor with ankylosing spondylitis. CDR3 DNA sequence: TGTGCCAGCAGCTCACAGGGGAGGGAAAGCACAGATACGCAGTATTTT. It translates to CASSSQGRESTDTQYF.